The 14 T cell receptor beta chains below were found in one sample sequenced in a study of blood T cells in healthy people across ages. The authors ran a second PCR of roughly 7 to 11 cycles using a sample-barcoded 5' primer and a J-beta primer mix. MiXCR, applied by TCRdb to the 5' RACE reads, yields one record per CDR3 protein. The sample includes about 650,000 distinct CDR3 sequences, 45% to 60% of them seen just once. Sequencing used blood. The receptors originated from an elderly woman in good health.

In DNA form, the CDR3 reads TGTGCCAGCAGCCCCGGGGGGGGTGATGAAAAACTGTTTTTT. It translates to CASSPGGGDEKLFF. V usage is TRBV7-9 and J usage is TRBJ1-4; a possible D gene is TRBD1 (5 bases). This CDR3 region has 14 residues. Germline V lookup: CDR1 SEHNR, CDR2 FQNEAQ (reference sequence). V lost 5 bases, J lost 6 bases, and 13 bases lay in between.

With regard to this clonotype: One base away lies a much larger clone, so this may be a sequencing read error. The CDR3 DNA sequence: TGTGCCAGCAAAAGGGGACAGCAAGAGACCCAGTTCTTC. Its protein product is CASKRGQQETQFF. The chain carries TRBV7-2 and TRBJ2-5; 7 bases fit TRBD1. The closer fit of TRBJ2-1 to the DNA end suggests the J call may be wrong. The CDR3 runs to 13 residues. CDR1 and CDR2 (germline): SGHTA, FQGNSA.

Only one count was recorded for this clonotype. The chain links TRBV6-6 to TRBJ2-1, with 8 bases fitting TRBD1. CDR1 is MNHNY, CDR2 SVGAGI, per germline (reference sequence). The CDR3 is 15 residues long. J was trimmed by 6 bases and V by 2 bases; bases with no gene match: 6. CDR3 DNA: TGTGCCAGCAGTTACGTGGACAGGGCGTTCAATGAGCAGTTCTTC. Translation: CASSYVDRAFNEQFF.

A remark on this clonotype: A much larger clone sits a single nucleotide away, making a read error possible. The chain couples TRBV27 to TRBJ2-7; the D gene is possibly TRBD1 (5 bases). The CDR3 runs to 15 residues. Germline values: CDR1 MNHEY, CDR2 SMNVEV (reference sequence). Here the CDR3 DNA reads TGTGCCAGCAGTTTACAGGGCAGGAGCTCCTGCGAGCAGTACTTC. It specifies CASSLQGRSSCEQYF.

This chain connects TRBV29-1 to TRBJ1-2; TRBD1 is a possible D gene (5 bases). This CDR3 region has 11 residues. Trimming cost V 8 bases and J 3 bases, with 10 bases left between them. CDR1 SQVTM and CDR2 ANQGSEA come from the germline V gene. The CDR3 sequence: CSLGADYGYTF. CDR3 DNA sequence: TGCAGCCTCGGGGCAGACTATGGCTACACCTTC.

This clonotype was detected many times. The genes are TRBV15 and TRBJ2-7; D may be TRBD2 (5 bases). This CDR3 region has 15 residues. Trimming took 1 base from V and 0 from J, leaving 10 bases between them. Germline values: CDR1 LNHNV, CDR2 YYDKDF (reference sequence). DNA for the CDR3: TGTGCCACCAGCAGAGGAGGGATTAGCTCCTACGAGCAGTACTTC. Residues: CATSRGGISSYEQYF.

The chain is built from TRBV6-5 and TRBJ2-3, with 7 bases aligning to TRBD2. The CDR3 length is 20 residues. V was clipped by 0 bases and J by 3 bases; unmatched bases: 18. CDR1 is MNHEY and CDR2 is SVGAGI in the germline V gene. The CDR3 sequence: CASSYSGRAGRAALTDTQYF. CDR3 coding DNA: TGTGCCAGCAGTTACTCGGGGAGAGCGGGACGGGCCGCTCTGACAGATACGCAGTATTTT.

The genes are TRBV7-3 and TRBJ2-1, with D perhaps matching TRBD2 (6 bases). The CDR3 sequence is 15 residues long. Trimming took off 5 bases at V and 4 bases at J, with 15 bases between the two ends. Germline CDR1 reads SGHTA; CDR2 reads FQGTGA. CDR3 DNA sequence: TGTGCCAGCAGCCAGGGCGGCCTAGCGTACAATGAGCAGTTCTTC. Translated: CASSQGGLAYNEQFF.

CDR3 sequence (DNA): TGCAGTGCTAGGAGACTAGCGAACTCCTACAATGAGCAGTTCTTC. Translated, it gives CSARRLANSYNEQFF. The chain recombines TRBV20-1 with TRBJ2-1; 8 bases line up with TRBD2. Germline lookup yields CDR1 DFQATT and CDR2 SNEGSKA (reference sequence). The CDR3 covers 15 residues. After removal of 3 bases from V and 0 bases from J, the junction contained 4 bases not matched to a gene.

This clonotype was recorded at least ten times. V and J are TRBV20-1 and TRBJ2-1, with 10 positions matching TRBD1. The length of the CDR3 is 16 residues. Per the germline V gene, CDR1 is DFQATT and CDR2 is SNEGSKA (reference sequence). Trimming removed 4 bases from V and 7 bases from J; junction bases left unmatched: 13. The CDR3 DNA reads as TGCAGTGCTACCCTGGGTCGGACAGGGGGTTTGAATGAGCAGTTCTTC. Its protein product is CSATLGRTGGLNEQFF.

This clonotype was observed many times. The rearrangement links TRBV2 to TRBJ2-3, with a tentative D call TRBD1 (5 bases). The CDR3 spans 13 residues. Between the trimmed V and J ends, which lost 6 bases and 1 base, there was a span of 8 bases. Germline-derived CDR1 and CDR2 are SNHLY and FYNNEI. CDR3 sequence: CASRQGGTDTQYF. In DNA, the CDR3 is TGTGCCAGCAGGCAGGGTGGCACAGATACGCAGTATTTT.

This chain connects TRBV29-1 to TRBJ2-7; 7 bases fit TRBD1. Germline V gene data show CDR1 as SQVTM and CDR2 as ANQGSEA. The CDR3 spans 12 residues. V dropped 6 bases and J dropped 3; count of bases not matched to a gene: 5. The CDR3 bases are TGCAGCGTCAGGACAGGATACTACGAGCAGTACTTC. This codes for CSVRTGYYEQYF.

This clonotype was recorded many times. The junction departs from germline at one end; a sequencing error may be responsible. The V gene is TRBV5-1, the J gene TRBJ1-1; 7 bases are a match to TRBD1. The CDR3 consists of 14 residues. Germline V gene data show CDR1 as SGHRS and CDR2 as YFSETQ. CDR3 amino acids: CASSPGTANTEAFF. CDR3 nucleotide sequence: TGTGCCAGCAGTCCCGGGACAGCTAACACTGAAGCTTTCTTT.

The chain recombines TRBV30 with TRBJ2-1; TRBD2 might be the D (5 bases). V lost 5 bases and J lost 7, with 15 bases in between. This CDR3 has 13 amino acids. Germline lookup yields CDR1 GTSNPN and CDR2 SVGIG (reference sequence). DNA of the CDR3: TGTGCCTGGTCCGGGATATCTTATAATGAGCAGTTCTTC. This codes for CAWSGISYNEQFF.